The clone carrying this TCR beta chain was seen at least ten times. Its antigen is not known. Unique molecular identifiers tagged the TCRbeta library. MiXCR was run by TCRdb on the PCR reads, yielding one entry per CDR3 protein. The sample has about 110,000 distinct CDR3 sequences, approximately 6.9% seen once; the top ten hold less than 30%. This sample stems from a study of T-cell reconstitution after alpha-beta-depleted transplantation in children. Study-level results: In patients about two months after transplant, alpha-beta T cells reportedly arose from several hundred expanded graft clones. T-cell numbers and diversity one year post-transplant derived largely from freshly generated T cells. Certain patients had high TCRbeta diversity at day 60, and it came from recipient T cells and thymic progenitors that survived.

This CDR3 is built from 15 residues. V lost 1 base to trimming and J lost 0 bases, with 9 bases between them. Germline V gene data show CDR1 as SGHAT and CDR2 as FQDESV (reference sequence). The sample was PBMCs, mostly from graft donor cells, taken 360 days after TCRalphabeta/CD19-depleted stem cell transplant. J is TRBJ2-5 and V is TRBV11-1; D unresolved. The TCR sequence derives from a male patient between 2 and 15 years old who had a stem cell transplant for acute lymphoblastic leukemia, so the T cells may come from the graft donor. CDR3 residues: CASSLGGADQETQYF. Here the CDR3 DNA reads TGTGCCAGCAGCTTAGGCGGAGCCGACCAAGAGACCCAGTACTTC.